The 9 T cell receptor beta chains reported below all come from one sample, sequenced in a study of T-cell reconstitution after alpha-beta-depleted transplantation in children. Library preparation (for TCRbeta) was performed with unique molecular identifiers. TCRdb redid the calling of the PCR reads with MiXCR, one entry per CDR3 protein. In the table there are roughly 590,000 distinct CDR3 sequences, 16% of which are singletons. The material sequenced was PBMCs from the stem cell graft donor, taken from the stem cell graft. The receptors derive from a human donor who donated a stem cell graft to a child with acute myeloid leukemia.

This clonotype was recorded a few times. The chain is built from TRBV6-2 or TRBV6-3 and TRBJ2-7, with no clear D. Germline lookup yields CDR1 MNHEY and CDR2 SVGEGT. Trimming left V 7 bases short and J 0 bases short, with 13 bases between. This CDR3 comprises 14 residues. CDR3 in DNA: TGTGCCAGCAATAGAGGATCTAGCTCCTACGAGCAGTACTTC. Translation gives CASNRGSSSYEQYF.

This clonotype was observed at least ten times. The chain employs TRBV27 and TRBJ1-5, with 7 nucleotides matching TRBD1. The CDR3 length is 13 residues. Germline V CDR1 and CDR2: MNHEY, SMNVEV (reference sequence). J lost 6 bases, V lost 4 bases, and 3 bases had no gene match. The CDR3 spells CASSWTGSQPQHF. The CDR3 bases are TGTGCCAGCAGTTGGACAGGTAGTCAGCCCCAGCATTTT.

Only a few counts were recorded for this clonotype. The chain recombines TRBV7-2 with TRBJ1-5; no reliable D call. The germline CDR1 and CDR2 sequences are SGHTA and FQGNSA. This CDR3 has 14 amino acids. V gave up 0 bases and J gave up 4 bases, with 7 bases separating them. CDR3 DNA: TGTGCCAGCAGCTTAGCTCAGATTAATCAGCCCCAGCATTTT. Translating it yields CASSLAQINQPQHF.

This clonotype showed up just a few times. The CDR3 protein is CASSLAPGPGNTEAFF. CDR3 DNA: TGTGCCAGCAGCTTAGCGCCAGGACCGGGAAACACTGAAGCTTTCTTT. This chain joins TRBV7-2 and TRBJ1-1; D ambiguous. CDR1 and CDR2 (germline): SGHTA, FQGNSA. The CDR3 is 16 residues long. V was clipped by 0 bases and J by 2 bases, with 13 bases between them.

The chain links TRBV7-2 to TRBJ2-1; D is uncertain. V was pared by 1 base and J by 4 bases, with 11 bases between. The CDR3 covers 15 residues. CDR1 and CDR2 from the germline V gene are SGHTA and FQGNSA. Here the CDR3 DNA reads TGTGCCAGCAGCTTAGACCCAATGCCGTACAATGAGCAGTTCTTC. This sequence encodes CASSLDPMPYNEQFF.

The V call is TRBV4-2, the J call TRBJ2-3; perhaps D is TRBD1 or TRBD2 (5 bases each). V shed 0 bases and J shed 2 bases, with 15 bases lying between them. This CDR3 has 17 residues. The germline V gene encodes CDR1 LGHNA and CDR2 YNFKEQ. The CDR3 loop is CASSQDNDGGFTDTQYF. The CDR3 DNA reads TGTGCCAGCAGCCAAGATAACGATGGGGGATTCACAGATACGCAGTATTTT.

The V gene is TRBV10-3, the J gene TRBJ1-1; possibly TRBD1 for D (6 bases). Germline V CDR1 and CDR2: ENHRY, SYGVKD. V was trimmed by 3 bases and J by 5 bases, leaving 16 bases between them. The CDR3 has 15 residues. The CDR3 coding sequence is TGTGCCATCAGTGACCCAGGGGAGGGAAGGACTGAAGCTTTCTTT. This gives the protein CAISDPGEGRTEAFF.

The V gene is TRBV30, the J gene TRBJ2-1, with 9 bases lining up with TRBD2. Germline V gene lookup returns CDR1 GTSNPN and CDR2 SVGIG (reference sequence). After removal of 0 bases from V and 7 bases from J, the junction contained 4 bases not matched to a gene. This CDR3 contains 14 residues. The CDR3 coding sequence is TGTGCCTGGAGTGTACCCAGCGGGGGGAATGAGCAGTTCTTC. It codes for CAWSVPSGGNEQFF.

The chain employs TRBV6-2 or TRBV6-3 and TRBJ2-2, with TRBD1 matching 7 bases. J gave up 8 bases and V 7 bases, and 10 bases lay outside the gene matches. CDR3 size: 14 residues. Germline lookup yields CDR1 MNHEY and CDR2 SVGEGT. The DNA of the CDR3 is TGTGCCAGCACCGCTGGACAGGATAGGGGGGAGCTGTTTTTT. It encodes CASTAGQDRGELFF.